These 8 T cell receptor beta chains came from one sample sequenced in a study of cytomegalovirus exposure and HLA in healthy donors. Using immunoSEQ multiplex PCR, the repertoire was profiled, and TCRdb retains in-frame clones only, with some absent. This sample has under 200,000 clones, with under 95% found just once. Sequenced material: PBMCs. Receptors originate from a woman younger than 35 in good health and CMV-seropositive.

The chain is built from TRBV9 and TRBJ2-1, with TRBD2 matching 10 bases. The CDR3 contains 16 residues. Germline V CDR1 and CDR2: SGDLS, YYNGEE. With 4 bases clipped from V and 7 bases from J, the junction kept 11 bases outside the gene matches. CDR3 region: CASSPRTSGIVNEQFF. In DNA form, the CDR3 reads TGTGCCAGCAGCCCCCGCACTAGCGGGATAGTTAATGAGCAGTTCTTC.

The gene calls are TRBV6-6 and TRBJ2-3, with TRBD2 as a possible D gene (5 bases). V was pared by 8 bases and J by 5 bases, with 8 bases between. CDR3 size: 11 residues. Germline V gene lookup returns CDR1 MNHNY and CDR2 SVGAGI (reference sequence). CDR3 in amino acids: CASGAGDTQYF. The CDR3 DNA is TGTGCCAGCGGTGCGGGAGATACGCAGTATTTT.

This chain joins TRBV14 and TRBJ2-2; possible D gene TRBD2, 5 bases. CDR1 is SGHDN and CDR2 is FVKESK in the germline V gene. V lost 1 base to trimming and J lost 8 bases, with 14 bases between them. The CDR3 extends over 15 amino acids. Here the CDR3 reads CASSQGAGLFGELFF. The CDR3, as DNA: TGTGCCAGCAGCCAAGGTGCGGGCCTATTTGGGGAGCTGTTTTTT.

The chain links TRBV28 to TRBJ2-1; 8 bases line up with TRBD1. Germline CDR1 MDHEN, CDR2 SYDVKM. The CDR3 consists of 13 residues. The V and J ends lost 8 bases and 6 bases, in that order; junction bases with no gene match: 6. The CDR3, as DNA: TGTGCCAGCTTGACAGGGGCGGTCAATGAGCAGTTCTTC. Encoded protein: CASLTGAVNEQFF.

The genes are TRBV6-5 and TRBJ1-3; 8 nucleotides agree with TRBD1. Germline CDR1 is MNHEY and CDR2 is SVGAGI. The V segment lost 2 bases and the J segment 2 bases; nucleotides outside the gene matches: 5. The CDR3 is 16 residues long. For the CDR3, the DNA is TGTGCCAGCAGTTACAGTCGGACAGGGACTGGAAACACCATATATTTT. Its translation is CASSYSRTGTGNTIYF.

V usage is TRBV11-2 and J usage is TRBJ2-2; 12 bases line up with TRBD2. V shed 2 bases and J 6 bases; nucleotides not matched to a gene: 7. The germline V gene has CDR1 SGHAT and CDR2 FQNNGV. This CDR3 is 17 amino acids long. For the CDR3, the DNA is TGTGCCAGCAGCTTATTTCCTAGCGGGAGGGCATCCGGGGAGCTGTTTTTT. This encodes CASSLFPSGRASGELFF.

This clone has only a few counts. The rearrangement joins TRBV6-1 to TRBJ1-5, with 7 bases fitting TRBD1. Germline CDR1 and CDR2: MNHNS and SASEGT. Unmatched junction bases numbered 2, after V lost 0 bases and J lost 3 bases. The CDR3 length is 15 residues. Here the CDR3 reads CASSEAGGINQPQHF. For the CDR3, the DNA is TGTGCCAGCAGTGAAGCAGGGGGCATCAATCAGCCCCAGCATTTT.

The V and J genes are TRBV19 and TRBJ1-2, with 9 positions matching TRBD1. CDR1 and CDR2 from the germline V gene are LNHDA and SQIVND (reference sequence). The junction had 6 bases not matched to a gene; V was cut back by 3 bases and J by 4 bases. The CDR3 sequence is 15 residues long. DNA of the CDR3: TGTGCCAGTAGTATTAGCACAGGGGGCCGCTATGGCTACACCTTC. Translated, it gives CASSISTGGRYGYTF.